This note documents a single T cell receptor beta chain sequence. The data derive from a study of blood T cell repertoires in COVID-19. Across the study: Sites in the United States, Italy and Spain provided acute and convalescent COVID-19 samples. T cells, B-cell-depleted T cells, or PBMCs provided the cDNA or gDNA that served as material.

Per the original data handling: Reference gene primer amplification gave nucleated cell count estimates. Profiled with immunoSEQ multiplex PCR; TCRdb holds only in-frame clones, not every one. The DNA gave D and trimming, while V, J and clone size come from that table. Of about 110,000 clones listed, less than 85% are singletons. The CDR3 is made up of 17 amino acids. The V gene's germline CDR1 is LNHDA and CDR2 SQIVND (reference sequence). Unmatched junction bases numbered 9, after V lost 5 bases and J lost 2 bases. This receptor was obtained from an older woman with acute or convalescent COVID-19. Sequencing was performed on peripheral blood. This chain uses TRBV19 with TRBJ1-4; 9 bases agree with TRBD1. The CDR3 sequence is CASSSDRGAATNEKLFF. The CDR3, as DNA: TGTGCCAGTAGTTCCGACAGGGGGGCGGCTACTAATGAAAAACTGTTTTTT.